The rows below give T cell receptor beta chains drawn from one sample of a study of T-cell memory formation after mild COVID-19. TCRdb used MiXCR to reprocess the 5' RACE reads, holding one entry per CDR3 protein. Of 300,000 to 400,000 distinct CDR3 sequences in the sample, 13% to 15% were seen once. Sequencing input: PBMCs or a T cell subset sorted from them (not recorded which). Receptor source: a man aged 18-30 years who had mild COVID-19 (a few samples of this study predate the infection). Cell type and time point are not known. The CDR3 runs from the conserved cysteine through the conserved F or W. D genes are given only for firm matches. The size entry is marked missing in some rows and otherwise reads once, few, many or a size class.

-	TRBJ2-7	TRBD1	TRBV9	15	TGTGCCAGCAGCCAGGGACAGCTGAGCTCCTACGAGCAGTACTTC	CASSQGQLSSYEQYF
-	TRBJ2-5	TRBD2	TRBV3-1	15	TGTGCCAGCAGCCACCGCGGGGGTAGCCAAGAGACCCAGTACTTC	CASSHRGGSQETQYF
few	TRBJ1-2	-	TRBV6-1	13	TGTGCCAGCAGTTGGGACACCCACTATGGCTACACCTTC	CASSWDTHYGYTF
-	TRBJ2-4	-	TRBV10-1	14	TGCGCCAGCAGTAGGAGTGAAATTCGCGACATTCAGTACTTC	CASSRSEIRDIQYF
few	TRBJ1-2	-	TRBV4-3	13	TGCGCCAGCAGCCAAGCCTGGGGGTATGGCTACACCTTC	CASSQAWGYGYTF
many	TRBJ2-3	-	TRBV6-2/TRBV6-3	15	TGTGCCAGCGGCTACGGCCAAACAAGCACAGATACGCAGTATTTT	CASGYGQTSTDTQYF
few	TRBJ2-5	-	TRBV6-5	15	TGTGCCAGCAGTTCCGGAGGTGAATCCCAAGAGACCCAGTACTTC	CASSSGGESQETQYF
few	TRBJ2-4	TRBD2	TRBV20-1	15	TGCAGTGCTAGCGAGGCAGGGAGGGACAAAAACATTCAGTACTTC	CSASEAGRDKNIQYF
-	TRBJ2-7	TRBD2	TRBV5-1	15	TGCGCCAGCAGCTCCGGACTAGCGGGAATGTACGAGCAGTACTTC	CASSSGLAGMYEQYF
-	TRBJ2-1	-	TRBV10-1	11	TGCGCCAGCAATGAGGGTATCCTTTGGTTCTTC	CASNEGILWFF
-	TRBJ2-1	-	TRBV29-1	14	TGCAGCGTTGTAACGGGGGCCGACTACAATGAGCAGTTCTTC	CSVVTGADYNEQFF
few	TRBJ2-2	-	TRBV12-3/TRBV12-4	15	TGTGCCAGCAGTCTCCACCCTGGGCAGGGCGGGGAGCTGTTTTTT	CASSLHPGQGGELFF
-	TRBJ2-3	TRBD2	TRBV6-5	19	TGTGCCAGCAGCCCCGGGACTAGCGGGGGAAGTGGTAGCACAGATACGCAGTATTTT	CASSPGTSGGSGSTDTQYF
many	TRBJ2-7	TRBD2	TRBV7-2	14	TGTGCCAGCAGCTTTAGCGGGGGGCCCTACGAGCAGTACTTC	CASSFSGGPYEQYF
-	TRBJ2-3	-	TRBV6-1	15	TGTGCCAGCAGTGAAGCGAGGTACTCCACAGATACGCAGTATTTT	CASSEARYSTDTQYF
many	TRBJ1-2	-	TRBV4-3	16	TGCGCCAGCAGCCAAGGGGACGCAGCCTCTAACTATGGCTACACCTTC	CASSQGDAASNYGYTF
-	TRBJ2-7	-	TRBV20-1	16	TGCAGTGCTCGCACCTTTGGGACACCAAAATCCTACGAGCAGTACTTC	CSARTFGTPKSYEQYF
-	TRBJ1-5	-	TRBV15	17	TGTGCCACCAGCAGGAACCGGGCCTCTGGAAGCAATCAGCCCCAGCATTTT	CATSRNRASGSNQPQHF
few	TRBJ1-1	-	TRBV4-1	14	TGCGCCAGCAGCCAAGCCCCTAAGAACACTGAAGCTTTCTTT	CASSQAPKNTEAFF
few	TRBJ2-1	-	TRBV20-1	13	TGCAGTGATTGCCGGGGGAGGTACAATGAGCAGTTCTTC	CSDCRGRYNEQFF
few	TRBJ1-1	TRBD1	TRBV6-2/TRBV6-3	17	TGTGCCAGCCGTGTGACAGGGGGCATTACGTTACGCACTGAAGCTTTCTTT	CASRVTGGITLRTEAFF
many	TRBJ1-2	-	TRBV27	15	TGTGCCAGCAGAGCCCCCTCAAAAGGATACTATGGCTACACCTTC	CASRAPSKGYYGYTF
-	TRBJ1-2	TRBD1	TRBV7-2	17	TGTGCCAGCAGCTTAAGACCCGACAGGGGGCGAGACTATGGCTACACCTTC	CASSLRPDRGRDYGYTF
few	TRBJ1-1	-	TRBV3-1	13	TGTGCCAGCAGCCTCCGTGAACAGGCTGAAGCTTTCTTT	CASSLREQAEAFF
-	TRBJ2-6	TRBD1	TRBV11-2	18	TGTGCCAGCAGCAAAGGACAGGGGAGTTCGTCTGGGGCCAACGTCCTGACTTTC	CASSKGQGSSSGANVLTF